The 10 T cell receptor beta chains below all came from one sample that was sequenced in a study of cytomegalovirus exposure and HLA in healthy donors. The primer mix had 60 Vbeta and 13 Jbeta primers. Sequencing used immunoSEQ multiplex PCR; TCRdb keeps in-frame clones, though not all of them. The sample has some 150,000 clones; approximately 82% are singletons. Sequenced sample: PBMCs. All receptors come from a male donor in good health and CMV-seronegative.

The chain joins TRBV28 to TRBJ2-7; maybe TRBD2 (6 bases). Germline-derived CDR1 and CDR2 are MDHEN and SYDVKM. This CDR3 spans 15 amino acids. V lost 6 bases, J lost 1 base, and 16 bases lay in between. CDR3 sequence (DNA): TGTGCCAGCAGCCGCGGGGCTAGCGTATCCTACGAGCAGTACTTC. Translating gives CASSRGASVSYEQYF.

The table lists this clone with a few counts. The gene calls are TRBV4-3 and TRBJ2-3, with D unclear. CDR1 and CDR2 from the germline V gene are LGHNA and YSLEER. The CDR3 runs 14 residues. The V gene lost 4 bases and the J gene lost 4 bases, with 12 bases spanning the gap. The CDR3 loop reads CASSLSPGADTQYF. The CDR3 region has the DNA TGCGCCAGCAGCCTTAGTCCTGGTGCAGATACGCAGTATTTT.

The J gene is TRBJ1-2, the V gene TRBV7-9; no firm D call. CDR3 length: 14 residues. The germline V gene has CDR1 SEHNR and CDR2 FQNEAQ (reference sequence). Trimming removed 1 base at V and 2 bases at J, with 8 bases between. CDR3 bases: TGTGCCAGCAGCTTAGGCACTGTCAACTATGGCTACACCTTC. Translation: CASSLGTVNYGYTF.

V usage is TRBV9 and J usage is TRBJ1-2; no reliable D call. Germline lookup yields CDR1 SGDLS and CDR2 YYNGEE. This CDR3 is built from 14 residues. V dropped 0 bases and J dropped 8 bases, with 14 bases sitting between them. The CDR3 sequence: CASSVGPTTGGYTF. CDR3 bases: TGTGCCAGCAGCGTAGGACCGACTACTGGAGGCTACACCTTC.

The V and J genes are TRBV4-2 and TRBJ2-7; 8 bases are shared with TRBD2. V gave up 4 bases and J gave up 7 bases; unmatched junction bases: 21. Germline lookup yields CDR1 LGHNA and CDR2 YNFKEQ. The length of the CDR3 is 18 residues. For the CDR3, the DNA is TGTGCCAGCAGCCTCACTCTACGGCTGGACGGGAGGGGTCGGGAGCAGTACTTC. It codes for CASSLTLRLDGRGREQYF.

The V and J genes are TRBV13 and TRBJ2-2; the D gene is possibly TRBD1 (6 bases). From germline, CDR1 is PRHDT and CDR2 FYEKMQ (reference sequence). Trimming shortened V by 2 bases and J by 6 bases, and 10 bases separated the two germline ends. This CDR3 has 14 residues. CDR3 in DNA: TGTGCCAGCAGCTTACACAGGGTTTCCGGGGAGCTGTTTTTT. Translated, it gives CASSLHRVSGELFF.

The chain carries TRBV6-5 and TRBJ2-1; no clear D. V was trimmed by 0 bases and J by 6 bases, leaving 9 bases between them. Germline V CDR1 and CDR2: MNHEY, SVGAGI. The CDR3 is 14 residues long. The DNA for the CDR3 is TGTGCCAGCAGTTACTCGAGTGCCGGCAATGAGCAGTTCTTC. It is translated as CASSYSSAGNEQFF.

This chain connects TRBV11-1 to TRBJ2-5, with unresolved D. The CDR3 covers 13 residues. Germline V gene sequence: CDR1 SGHAT, CDR2 FQDESV (reference sequence). The V gene lost 4 bases and the J gene lost 0 bases, with 6 bases spanning the gap. The CDR3 protein is CASSYEYQETQYF. The CDR3 DNA sequence: TGTGCCAGCAGCTATGAGTACCAAGAGACCCAGTACTTC.

This chain connects TRBV5-8 to TRBJ1-2; a weak D match, TRBD1 (5 bases). V shed 7 bases and J shed 4 bases, with 17 bases lying between them. The germline gives CDR1 SGHTS, CDR2 YDEGEE. The CDR3 is made up of 14 amino acids. The CDR3 DNA reads TGTGCCAGCTCTAGACAGAACCCTCTCTATGGCTACACCTTC. Translating gives CASSRQNPLYGYTF.

The chain employs TRBV4-1 and TRBJ2-1; TRBD1 might be the D (6 bases). Germline V gene sequence: CDR1 MGHRA, CDR2 YSYEKL. CDR3 length: 17 residues. The ends were cut back, 0 bases at V and 4 bases at J, with 16 bases in the middle. The CDR3 region is CASSQDPRTVMYNEQFF. DNA for the CDR3: TGCGCCAGCAGCCAAGATCCCAGGACAGTGATGTACAATGAGCAGTTCTTC.